Here is one T cell receptor beta chain with its context. This record belongs to a study of T-cell reconstitution after alpha-beta-depleted transplantation in children. Library preparation (for TCRbeta) was performed with unique molecular identifiers. TCRdb reanalysed the PCR reads using MiXCR and keeps one entry per CDR3 protein. The sample consists of 440,000 or so distinct CDR3 sequences, about 11% of them appearing once. Between the trimmed V and J ends, which lost 10 bases and 6 bases, there was a span of 22 bases. The CDR3 sequence is 15 residues long. Per germline, CDR1 LNHDA and CDR2 SQIVND (reference sequence).

The rearrangement links TRBV19 to TRBJ1-5; a possible D gene is TRBD1 (5 bases). The sequence came from a human donor who donated a stem cell graft to a child with acute myeloid leukemia. The source material was PBMCs from the stem cell graft donor, sampled from the stem cell graft. CDR3 sequence: CATQVQREGSQPQHF. CDR3 DNA sequence: TGTGCCACCCAAGTCCAGCGGGAGGGGAGTCAGCCCCAGCATTTT.